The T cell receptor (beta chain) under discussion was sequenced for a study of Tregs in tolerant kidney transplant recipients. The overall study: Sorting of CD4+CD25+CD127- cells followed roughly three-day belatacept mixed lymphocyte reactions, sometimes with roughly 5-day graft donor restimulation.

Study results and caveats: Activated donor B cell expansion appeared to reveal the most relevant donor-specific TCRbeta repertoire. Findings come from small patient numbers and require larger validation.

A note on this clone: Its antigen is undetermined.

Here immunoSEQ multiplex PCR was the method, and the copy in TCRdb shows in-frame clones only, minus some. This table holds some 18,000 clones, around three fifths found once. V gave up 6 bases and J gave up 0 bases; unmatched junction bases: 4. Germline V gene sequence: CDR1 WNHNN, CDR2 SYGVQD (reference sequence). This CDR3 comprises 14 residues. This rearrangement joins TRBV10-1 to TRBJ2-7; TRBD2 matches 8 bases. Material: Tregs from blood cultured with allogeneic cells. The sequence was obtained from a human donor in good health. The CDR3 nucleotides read TGCGCCAGCAGCGAAGCGGGGGCCTCCTACGAGCAGTACTTC. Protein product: CASSEAGASYEQYF.